One and the same sample provided the 13 T cell receptor beta chains below, sequenced in a study of TIL therapy for anti-PD-1-resistant metastatic lung cancer. Time point given: pre-treatment sample, taken before nivolumab and TIL therapy. This was the immunoSEQ v3 assay. Measured with immunoSEQ multiplex PCR; TCRdb has only the in-frame clones, and not every one. The sample records more than 35,000 clones, roughly 70% being singletons. The input for sequencing was blood, taken at baseline. These receptors were collected from a person between 25 and 79 years old with non-small cell lung cancer.

The rearrangement links TRBV5-1 to TRBJ2-5, with D possibly TRBD1 on 6 matching bases. The CDR3 length is 19 residues. Trimming stripped 3 bases from V and 1 base from J, with 25 bases between. Per the germline V gene, CDR1 is SGHRS and CDR2 is YFSETQ. DNA for the CDR3: TGCGCCAGCAGCTCCCCAGCAGGAGGCCCCCAGGGGTCCCAAGAGACCCAGTACTTC. Its translation is CASSSPAGGPQGSQETQYF.

In DNA, the CDR3 is TGTGCCAGCAGCTTAGCGGGGGGGCCCCACGAGCAGTACTTC. Amino acids: CASSLAGGPHEQYF. This chain uses TRBV7-2 with TRBJ2-7, with D perhaps TRBD2 (7 bases). Germline values: CDR1 SGHTA, CDR2 FQGNSA. The germline V and J ends were trimmed by 0 bases and 5 bases, with 11 bases remaining between them. The CDR3 runs 14 residues.

This clone appeared a single time. This chain uses TRBV14 with TRBJ1-3; 7 bases fit TRBD1. CDR1 SGHDN and CDR2 FVKESK come from the germline V gene. The CDR3 has 16 residues. V trimming: 2 bases; J trimming: 0 bases; junction bases outside the gene matches: 4. CDR3 sequence reads: CASSQLGQLSGNTIYF. CDR3 DNA: TGTGCCAGCAGCCAATTGGGACAGCTCTCTGGAAACACCATATATTTT.

This clone was recorded a few times. V is TRBV9 and J is TRBJ1-1, with D uncertain. The CDR3 length is 12 residues. V was clipped by 4 bases and J by 0 bases, with 4 bases between them. The germline CDR1 and CDR2 sequences are SGDLS and YYNGEE. CDR3 residues: CASSRVNTEAFF. In DNA form, the CDR3 reads TGTGCCAGCAGCAGGGTGAACACTGAAGCTTTCTTT.

CDR3 region: CASSTGTSGYYYNEQFF. The CDR3 coding sequence is TGTGCCAGCAGTACCGGGACTAGCGGGTATTACTACAATGAGCAGTTCTTC. The chain has TRBV28 and TRBJ2-1; 12 bases line up with TRBD2. Germline lookup yields CDR1 MDHEN and CDR2 SYDVKM. The CDR3 is 17 amino acids. J gave up 3 bases and V 5 bases, and 8 bases lay outside the gene matches.

About this clone: One junction end disagrees with the germline gene, perhaps due to a read error. J is TRBJ1-5 and V is TRBV10-3; 7 positions match TRBD1. In germline, CDR1 is ENHRY, CDR2 SYGVKD. The length of the CDR3 is 13 residues. The CDR3 bases are TGTGCCAGCAGTTTGGACAGGACGCAGCCCCAGCATTTT. Protein: CASSLDRTQPQHF.

CDR3 in amino acids: CASSSYSKGGGEQYF. CDR3 sequence (DNA): TGTGCCAGCAGTTCTTATTCCAAAGGCGGGGGGGAGCAGTACTTC. The chain combines TRBV27 with TRBJ2-7, with 8 nucleotides matching TRBD2. The germline gives CDR1 MNHEY, CDR2 SMNVEV (reference sequence). The trim removed 4 bases at V and 7 bases at J, leaving 12 bases unmatched. This CDR3 is built from 15 residues.

V is TRBV6-5 and J is TRBJ1-2, with 11 bases matching TRBD1. Germline lookup yields CDR1 MNHEY and CDR2 SVGAGI. Trimming at V came to 4 bases and at J to 6 bases, leaving 10 bases not matched to a gene. This CDR3 region has 16 residues. The CDR3 region has the DNA TGTGCCAGCAGTTTCCTCGGACAGGGGGCGCAACATGGCTACACCTTC. Protein product: CASSFLGQGAQHGYTF.

CDR3 sequence reads: CASSLTRTLNEQFF. CDR3 bases: TGTGCCAGCAGCTTGACTAGGACCCTCAATGAGCAGTTCTTC. The chain couples TRBV5-4 to TRBJ2-1, with D possibly matching TRBD2 (5 bases). This CDR3 has 14 residues. Germline V CDR1 and CDR2: SGHNT, YYREEE (reference sequence). The V gene lost 1 base and the J gene lost 6 bases, with 11 bases spanning the gap. Full variable domain (rest looked up from reference TRBV5-4 and TRBJ2-1): ETGVTQSPTHLIKTRGQQVTLRCSSQSGHNTVSWYQQALGQGPQFIFQYYREEENGRGNFPPRFSGLQFPNYSSELNVNALELDDSALYLCASSLTRTLNEQFFGPGTRLTVL.

The J gene is TRBJ2-3, the V gene TRBV30, with D possibly matching TRBD2 (6 bases). CDR1 and CDR2 (germline): GTSNPN, SVGIG (reference sequence). V dropped 1 base and J dropped 6 bases, with 11 bases sitting between them. The CDR3 covers 13 residues. The DNA of the CDR3 is TGTGCCTGGAGTGGGAGCGGGTTTGATACGCAGTATTTT. Translation: CAWSGSGFDTQYF.

V and J are TRBV15 and TRBJ2-3; D unclear. The V gene's germline CDR1 is LNHNV and CDR2 YYDKDF (reference sequence). The length of the CDR3 is 16 residues. The V and J ends lost 5 bases and 1 base respectively, with 16 bases between them. The CDR3 nucleotides read TGTGCCACCAGCCCACCCGTTGCTTCCCGCACAGATACGCAGTATTTT. Translated: CATSPPVASRTDTQYF. Full variable domain (missing parts from reference TRBV15 and TRBJ2-3): DAMVIQNPRYQVTQFGKPVTLSCSQTLNHNVMYWYQQKSSQAPKLLFHYYDKDFNNEADTPDNFQSRRPNTSFCFLDIRSPGLGDTAMYLCATSPPVASRTDTQYFGPGTRLTVL.

This sequence joins TRBV10-1 and TRBJ2-7; 9 nucleotides match TRBD1. The length of the CDR3 is 16 residues. CDR1 WNHNN and CDR2 SYGVQD come from the germline V gene (reference sequence). The junction had 12 bases not matched to a gene; V was cut back by 4 bases and J by 5 bases. CDR3 sequence (DNA): TGCGCCAGCAGTGGCCGGGTGGGGACAGGGTTAAACGAGCAGTACTTC. It encodes CASSGRVGTGLNEQYF.

This clone has only one observation. The chain joins TRBV4-2 to TRBJ2-7, with D possibly TRBD1 on 6 matching bases. CDR1 and CDR2 (germline): LGHNA, YNFKEQ. Between the trimmed V and J ends, which lost 0 bases and 4 bases, there was a span of 16 bases. CDR3 length equals 16 residues. In DNA, the CDR3 is TGTGCCAGCAGCCAAGATGGCCTACAGGGTGGGTACGAGCAGTACTTC. As protein: CASSQDGLQGGYEQYF.